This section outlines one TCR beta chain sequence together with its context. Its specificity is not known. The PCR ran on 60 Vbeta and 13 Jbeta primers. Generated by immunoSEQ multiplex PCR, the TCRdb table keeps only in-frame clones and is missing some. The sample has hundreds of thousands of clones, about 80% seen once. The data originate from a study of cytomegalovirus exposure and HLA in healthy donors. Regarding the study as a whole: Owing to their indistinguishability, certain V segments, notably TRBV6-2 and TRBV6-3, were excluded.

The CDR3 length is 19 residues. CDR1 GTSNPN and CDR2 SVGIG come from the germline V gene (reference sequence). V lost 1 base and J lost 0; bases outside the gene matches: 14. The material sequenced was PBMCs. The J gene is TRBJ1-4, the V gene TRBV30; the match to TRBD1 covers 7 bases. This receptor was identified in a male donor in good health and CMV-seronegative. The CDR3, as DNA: TGTGCCTGGAGTGGTTTTACAGGGGCCAGACCTGCAACTAATGAAAAACTGTTTTTT. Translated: CAWSGFTGARPATNEKLFF.